Below are 16 T cell receptor beta chains sequenced from a single sample in a study of T cell changes during pregnancy in multiple sclerosis. Sequencing was performed with immunoSEQ multiplex PCR; in TCRdb, only in-frame clones are kept and a portion is missing. The data show approximately 97,000 clones, 90% seen once. The sequencing here drew on peripheral blood, taken in the second trimester of pregnancy. The receptor source for this set is a female donor in good health, enrolled as a control in a pregnancy study.

The chain employs TRBV7-2 and TRBJ2-1; 12 bases line up with TRBD2. Trimming cost V 5 bases and J 6 bases; bases outside gene matches: 11. CDR3 size: 17 residues. Germline values: CDR1 SGHTA, CDR2 FQGNSA. In DNA, the CDR3 is TGTGCCAGCAGCAAGGGGCCCCTAGCGGGAGGGATCAATGAGCAGTTCTTC. It yields the protein CASSKGPLAGGINEQFF.

The rearrangement uses TRBV10-1 and TRBJ2-7; TRBD1 aligns across 10 bases. CDR1 and CDR2 (germline): WNHNN, SYGVQD (reference sequence). After removal of 3 bases from V and 4 bases from J, the junction contained 6 bases not matched to a gene. This CDR3 has 15 residues. The CDR3 DNA follows: TGCGCCAGCAGTGATCCGACAGGGGGCCAGTACGAGCAGTACTTC. Protein sequence: CASSDPTGGQYEQYF.

This sequence joins TRBV7-9 and TRBJ1-4; the D is unclear. The CDR3 spans 15 residues. Deletions cut 4 bases from V and 0 bases from J, with 9 bases between. Germline CDR1 reads SEHNR; CDR2 reads FQNEAQ (reference sequence). The CDR3 sequence is CASSSPLATNEKLFF. Here the CDR3 DNA reads TGTGCCAGCAGCTCTCCCCTTGCAACTAATGAAAAACTGTTTTTT.

The gene calls are TRBV2 and TRBJ2-1, with D perhaps TRBD2 (6 bases). The germline V gene encodes CDR1 SNHLY and CDR2 FYNNEI. The CDR3 covers 14 residues. The V end was cut by 8 bases, the J end by 7 bases, with 18 bases between. The CDR3 DNA is TGTGCCAGCGCAGACGGGGGATCCGTTAATGAGCAGTTCTTC. Its translation is CASADGGSVNEQFF. The full variable domain, in which reference TRBV2 and TRBJ2-1 provide the parts outside the CDR3, is EPEVTQTPSHQVTQMGQEVILRCVPISNHLYFYWYRQILGQKVEFLVSFYNNEISEKSEIFDDQFSVERPDGSNFTLKIRSTKLEDSAMYFCASADGGSVNEQFFGPGTRLTVL.

CDR3 region: CASSQQGFGEAFF. CDR3 coding DNA: TGTGCCAGCAGCCAGCAGGGATTCGGAGAAGCTTTCTTT. This chain uses TRBV5-8 with TRBJ1-1; weak D call: TRBD1 (5 bases). The V end lost 4 bases, the J end lost 8 bases, and 15 bases lay between the germline ends. The CDR3 runs 13 residues. In germline, CDR1 is SGHTS, CDR2 YDEGEE.

V is TRBV5-1 and J is TRBJ1-1; TRBD1 might be the D (5 bases). This CDR3 contains 15 residues. Germline V gene lookup returns CDR1 SGHRS and CDR2 YFSETQ. The V and J ends lost 2 bases and 0 bases respectively, with 11 bases between them. Here the CDR3 reads CASSFSGKMNTEAFF. DNA of the CDR3: TGCGCCAGCAGCTTTTCAGGGAAAATGAACACTGAAGCTTTCTTT.

The J gene is TRBJ2-2, the V gene TRBV2; D gene unclear. Deletions cut 0 bases from V and 0 bases from J, with 8 bases between. This CDR3 comprises 16 residues. Germline CDR1 reads SNHLY; CDR2 reads FYNNEI. This chain's CDR3 is CASSEAHSANTGELFF. DNA for the CDR3: TGTGCCAGCAGTGAAGCCCATAGTGCGAACACCGGGGAGCTGTTTTTT. Drawing the rest from reference TRBV2 and TRBJ2-2, the complete variable domain is EPEVTQTPSHQVTQMGQEVILRCVPISNHLYFYWYRQILGQKVEFLVSFYNNEISEKSEIFDDQFSVERPDGSNFTLKIRSTKLEDSAMYFCASSEAHSANTGELFFGEGSRLTVL.

The genes are TRBV5-8 and TRBJ1-6; TRBD1 aligns across 8 bases. CDR3 length equals 15 residues. Germline trimming cut 4 bases from V and 6 bases from J; bases unmatched to any gene: 6. In germline, CDR1 is SGHTS, CDR2 YDEGEE. The CDR3 bases are TGTGCCAGCAGCAAAGGACAGGGTGGTAATTCACCCCTCCACTTT. It yields the protein CASSKGQGGNSPLHF.

CDR3 loop: CASSPGRGDEKLFF. The DNA for the CDR3 is TGCGCCAGCAGCCCCGGACGGGGGGACGAAAAACTGTTTTTT. V and J are TRBV5-1 and TRBJ1-4; maybe TRBD1 (5 bases). The germline V gene encodes CDR1 SGHRS and CDR2 YFSETQ. This CDR3 comprises 14 residues. Between the trimmed V and J ends, which lost 4 bases and 8 bases, there was a span of 15 bases.

V and J are TRBV6-5 and TRBJ1-6; perhaps TRBD1 as D (5 bases). The CDR3 loop spans 14 amino acids. Germline CDR1 is MNHEY and CDR2 is SVGAGI. V was clipped by 2 bases and J by 7 bases, with 9 bases between them. DNA for the CDR3: TGTGCCAGCAGTTACGCGGGGCAGAATTCACCCCTCCACTTT. Translating it yields CASSYAGQNSPLHF.

This chain connects TRBV5-6 to TRBJ1-1; 8 bases align to TRBD1. The germline CDR1 and CDR2 sequences are SGHDT and YYEEEE. Trimming took 5 bases from V and 2 from J; bases not matched to a gene: 8. The length of the CDR3 is 15 residues. The DNA of the CDR3 is TGTGCCAGCAGGAGACGGACAGGGCGAAACACTGAAGCTTTCTTT. Its protein product is CASRRRTGRNTEAFF.

DNA of the CDR3: TGTGCCAGCAGCGTACGACAGGGGACTGCCGGGGAGCTGTTTTTT. Encoded protein: CASSVRQGTAGELFF. This chain connects TRBV11-3 to TRBJ2-2; 8 positions match TRBD1. There are 15 residues in the CDR3. Trimming removed 5 bases from V and 6 bases from J; junction bases left unmatched: 8. Germline loops: CDR1 SGHNT, CDR2 YENEEA.

This clone was recorded once. The V call is TRBV4-2, the J call TRBJ1-2; 7 nucleotides line up with TRBD1. The CDR3 sequence is 15 residues long. After removal of 3 bases from V and 4 bases from J, the junction contained 8 bases not matched to a gene. Germline V gives CDR1 LGHNA, CDR2 YNFKEQ. The CDR3 DNA follows: TGTGCCAGCAGCCAGGTTGGACAGGCCTTCTATGGCTACACCTTC. This translates into CASSQVGQAFYGYTF.

J is TRBJ2-7 and V is TRBV18; TRBD2 agrees at 8 bases. The CDR3 has 16 amino acids. V shed 2 bases and J 3 bases; nucleotides not matched to a gene: 9. Germline V lookup: CDR1 KGHSH, CDR2 LQKENI. CDR3 nucleotides: TGTGCCAGCTCACCAGACCCAAGCGGGAGAAGCTACGAGCAGTACTTC. It specifies CASSPDPSGRSYEQYF.

The chain combines TRBV5-1 with TRBJ1-1, with D tentatively TRBD1 (6 bases). The ends were cut back, 1 base at V and 5 bases at J, with 15 bases in the middle. The CDR3 runs 15 residues. Germline V lookup: CDR1 SGHRS, CDR2 YFSETQ. CDR3 sequence: CASSLRGALSTEAFF. DNA for the CDR3: TGCGCCAGCAGCTTGCGGGGGGCTTTAAGTACTGAAGCTTTCTTT.

The chain couples TRBV18 to TRBJ1-3; TRBD1 matches at 8 bases. The CDR3 is 16 amino acids. Trimming took 3 bases from V and 2 from J; bases not matched to a gene: 6. Germline CDR1 is KGHSH and CDR2 is LQKENI. CDR3 nucleotides: TGTGCCAGCTCACCCTACGGGACAGGCACTGGAAACACCATATATTTT. Translated, it gives CASSPYGTGTGNTIYF. The full variable domain, rest sourced from reference TRBV18 and TRBJ1-3, is NAGVMQNPRHLVRRRGQEARLRCSPMKGHSHVYWYRQLPEEGLKFMVYLQKENIIDESGMPKERFSAEFPKEGPSILRIQQVVRGDSAAYFCASSPYGTGTGNTIYFGEGSWLTVV.